This is a list of T cell receptor beta chains from one sample in a study of cytomegalovirus exposure and HLA in healthy donors. Sequencing was performed with immunoSEQ multiplex PCR; in TCRdb, only in-frame clones are kept and a portion is missing. The sample consists of 200,000 to 250,000 clones, just over 75% of them appearing once. Material for sequencing was PBMCs. The receptors originated from a man between 18 and 35 years old in good health and CMV-seronegative. Both conserved end residues are part of each CDR3. D genes are given only for firm matches. A row's size may be missing; if present it is once, few, many or a size class.

TRBV4-1	TRBJ2-5	TRBD1	NA	CASSQAYQGAHETQYF	TGCGCCAGCAGCCAAGCCTATCAGGGGGCGCATGAGACCCAGTACTTC
TRBV25-1	TRBJ1-2	NA	few	CASSQGVRSGYTF	TGTGCCAGCAGTCAGGGTGTCCGATCCGGCTACACCTTC
TRBV6-5	TRBJ2-1	TRBD1	NA	CASSYYRGLRNEQFF	TGTGCCAGCAGTTACTACAGGGGGCTTAGAAATGAGCAGTTCTTC
TRBV30	TRBJ2-2	TRBD1	NA	CAWNRGIGWTANTGELFF	TGTGCCTGGAACAGGGGAATTGGCTGGACAGCGAACACCGGGGAGCTGTTTTTT
TRBV30	TRBJ1-2	NA	few	CAWRRGDNYGYTF	TGTGCCTGGAGGCGGGGGGACAATTATGGCTACACCTTC
TRBV10-3	TRBJ2-7	TRBD1	few	CAISQGQGQGEQYF	TGTGCCATCAGCCAGGGACAGGGACAAGGCGAGCAGTACTTC
TRBV29-1	TRBJ1-1	NA	NA	CSVDRGRTEAFF	TGCAGCGTTGACAGGGGTAGGACTGAAGCTTTCTTT
TRBV28	TRBJ2-3	NA	NA	CASNGRDTQYF	TGTGCCAGCAACGGTCGAGATACGCAGTATTTT
TRBV2	TRBJ2-5	TRBD2	NA	CASRELVRNRTSGSSFTETQYF	TGTGCCAGCAGGGAGCTCGTGAGAAATCGGACTAGCGGGAGCTCTTTCACAGAGACCCAGTACTTC
TRBV6-5	TRBJ2-1	TRBD2	once	CASSYTLADYNEQFF	TGTGCCAGCAGTTACACCCTAGCGGACTACAATGAGCAGTTCTTC
TRBV5-6	TRBJ1-2	TRBD1	once	CASSFPRRDRGLYGYTF	TGTGCCAGCAGCTTTCCGCGCCGGGACAGGGGCCTCTATGGCTACACCTTC
TRBV30	TRBJ2-7	NA	NA	CAWSVDYEQYF	TGTGCCTGGAGTGTAGACTACGAGCAGTACTTC
TRBV13	TRBJ2-7	TRBD2	NA	CASSLGGGRVPYEQYF	TGTGCCAGCAGCTTAGGAGGCGGGAGGGTCCCCTACGAGCAGTACTTC
TRBV27	TRBJ2-1	NA	NA	CASSLQYNEQFF	TGTGCCAGCAGTCTACAGTACAATGAGCAGTTCTTC
TRBV19	TRBJ1-2	NA	NA	CASSSGARYGYTF	TGTGCCAGTAGTTCAGGGGCTCGCTATGGCTACACCTTC
TRBV5-5	TRBJ2-7	NA	NA	CASSRLQGDEQYF	TGTGCCAGCAGCAGATTACAGGGTGACGAGCAGTACTTC
TRBV2	TRBJ2-5	TRBD2	NA	CASIGLAGGRRETQYF	TGTGCCAGCATCGGACTAGCGGGAGGGCGTCGAGAGACCCAGTACTTC
TRBV9	TRBJ1-2	NA	NA	CASSASSHRLYGYTF	TGTGCCAGCAGCGCCTCCTCGCACCGACTATATGGCTACACCTTC
TRBV6-1	TRBJ2-1	NA	NA	CASSEAKRYYNEQFF	TGTGCCAGCAGTGAAGCGAAGCGGTACTACAATGAGCAGTTCTTC
TRBV6-5	TRBJ2-1	TRBD2	few	CASGTSGKVNEQFF	TGTGCCTCCGGGACTAGCGGGAAAGTAAATGAGCAGTTCTTC
TRBV6-1	TRBJ1-6	NA	NA	CASSEWDAGSSSYNSPLHF	TGTGCCAGCAGTGAGTGGGATGCGGGGTCGAGCTCCTATAATTCACCCCTCCACTTT
TRBV15	TRBJ1-1	NA	NA	CATSTGRGATEAFF	TGTGCCACCAGCACGGGACGGGGGGCAACTGAAGCTTTCTTT
TRBV2	TRBJ1-1	TRBD1	NA	CASSQGGGTEAFF	TGTGCCAGCAGTCAAGGGGGCGGCACTGAAGCTTTCTTT
TRBV30	TRBJ2-1	TRBD2	NA	CAWSVGSGSGNEQFF	TGTGCCTGGAGTGTAGGAAGCGGGAGTGGAAATGAGCAGTTCTTC
TRBV7-9	TRBJ1-4	NA	NA	CSSSYAGDYGIAKLFF	TGTTCCAGCAGTTATGCCGGGGACTACGGAATAGCAAAACTGTTTTTT
TRBV18	TRBJ1-1	TRBD1	NA	CASSPGQGRQGTEAFF	TGTGCCAGCTCACCGGGACAGGGTCGGCAGGGCACTGAAGCTTTCTTT
TRBV30	TRBJ2-7	NA	NA	CAWSVMGGEQYF	TGTGCCTGGAGTGTAATGGGAGGCGAGCAGTACTTC
TRBV11-2	TRBJ2-7	NA	NA	CASSLVLYEQYF	TGTGCCAGCAGCTTAGTCCTCTACGAGCAGTACTTC
TRBV18	TRBJ2-7	NA	NA	CASSPEGSGGFYYGYEQYF	TGTGCCAGCTCACCAGAGGGGTCAGGGGGGTTCTATTATGGCTACGAGCAGTACTTC
TRBV4-1	TRBJ2-1	TRBD2	NA	CASSHQLTSGRVHRGYNEQFF	TGCGCCAGCAGCCACCAGTTGACTAGCGGGAGGGTTCACAGGGGATACAATGAGCAGTTCTTC
TRBV10-2	TRBJ1-2	NA	few	CASSEAGFGYTF	TGCGCCAGCAGTGAGGCGGGGTTTGGCTACACCTTC
TRBV7-9	TRBJ1-4	NA	NA	CASSFGRGERNEKLFF	TGTGCCAGCAGCTTCGGCAGGGGAGAAAGGAATGAAAAACTGTTTTTT
TRBV6-5	TRBJ1-4	NA	NA	CASSNRVGNEKLFF	TGTGCCAGCAGCAACAGGGTTGGGAATGAAAAACTGTTTTTT
TRBV10-3	TRBJ2-3	TRBD2	NA	CAISESSGLDTQYF	TGTGCCATCAGTGAGTCTAGCGGGCTAGATACGCAGTATTTT
TRBV9	TRBJ2-7	NA	NA	CASSVAGRAMGEQYF	TGTGCCAGCAGCGTAGCAGGCAGGGCGATGGGCGAGCAGTACTTC
TRBV19	TRBJ1-5	TRBD1	once	CASRIWTGGEQPQHF	TGTGCCAGTAGGATATGGACAGGGGGTGAACAGCCCCAGCATTTT
TRBV10-2	TRBJ1-1	TRBD1	NA	CASSIRRVVSQGDPDTEAFF	TGCGCCAGCAGCATACGAAGGGTCGTATCTCAGGGGGACCCTGACACTGAAGCTTTCTTT
TRBV27	TRBJ1-4	NA	NA	CASSYGEKLFF	TGTGCCAGCAGTTACGGTGAAAAACTGTTTTTT
TRBV2	TRBJ2-5	TRBD1	NA	CASSRDRQETQYF	TGTGCCAGCAGCCGGGACAGGCAAGAGACCCAGTACTTC
TRBV5-1	TRBJ1-1	NA	NA	CASSLVAGIDTEAFF	TGCGCCAGCAGCTTGGTGGCGGGGATCGACACTGAAGCTTTCTTT
TRBV6-6	TRBJ1-5	TRBD1	NA	CASSYSQGESPQHF	TGTGCCAGCAGTTACTCCCAGGGGGAGAGCCCCCAGCATTTT
TRBV2	TRBJ2-7	TRBD2	NA	CASRPTTSGGEQYF	TGTGCCAGCCGCCCCACTACTAGCGGGGGCGAGCAGTACTTC
TRBV28	TRBJ2-7	TRBD2	NA	CASSSFQGTSGYYEQYF	TGTGCCAGCAGCTCGTTCCAGGGCACTAGCGGATACTACGAGCAGTACTTC
TRBV2	TRBJ1-2	NA	once	CASSEPESYGYTF	TGTGCCAGCAGTGAACCTGAGTCGTATGGCTACACCTTC
TRBV28	TRBJ1-1	NA	NA	CASSFGGLGAEAFF	TGTGCCAGCAGTTTTGGGGGCTTGGGCGCTGAAGCTTTCTTT
TRBV6-5	TRBJ1-5	NA	NA	CASSYRQGSQPQHF	TGTGCCAGCAGTTATAGGCAGGGGAGCCAGCCCCAGCATTTT
TRBV5-1	TRBJ2-3	NA	NA	CASSLAQGGNTDTQYF	TGCGCCAGCAGCTTGGCTCAAGGGGGAAACACAGATACGCAGTATTTT
TRBV4-1	TRBJ2-7	TRBD2	NA	CASSQEWPSGTYEQYF	TGCGCCAGCAGCCAAGAGTGGCCTAGCGGAACCTACGAGCAGTACTTC
TRBV30	TRBJ2-5	TRBD2	NA	CAWREPGLAGGETQYF	TGTGCCTGGAGAGAGCCGGGACTAGCGGGAGGAGAGACCCAGTACTTC
TRBV2	TRBJ1-6	TRBD1	NA	CASRSDRDSPLHF	TGTGCCAGCAGGTCCGACAGGGATTCACCCCTCCACTTT
TRBV11-3	TRBJ1-1	TRBD1	NA	CASSLGEGTGNTEAFF	TGTGCCAGCAGCTTAGGGGAAGGGACAGGGAACACTGAAGCTTTCTTT
TRBV30	TRBJ2-5	TRBD2	few	CAWSPGTSGRGETQYF	TGTGCCTGGAGTCCCGGGACTAGCGGGAGAGGGGAGACCCAGTACTTC
TRBV7-3	TRBJ1-6	NA	NA	CASSLMGRDLNSPLHF	TGTGCCAGCAGCTTAATGGGCAGAGATCTTAATTCACCCCTCCACTTT